This is a list of T cell receptor beta chains from one sample in a study of blood T cell repertoires in COVID-19. Here immunoSEQ multiplex PCR was the method, and the copy in TCRdb shows in-frame clones only, minus some. This table holds tens of thousands of clones, 87% found once. Source material: peripheral blood. These receptors were taken from a woman of 80 years or more with COVID-19, enrolled during active disease. The CDR3 runs from the conserved cysteine through the conserved F or W. D genes are given only for firm matches. Where a row states a size, it is once, few, many or the class of an expanded clone; other rows omit it.

clone_size	d_call	j_call	v_call	cdr3_nt	cdr3_aa
.	.	TRBJ2-6	TRBV7-3	TGTGCCAGCAGCTTAAGGATGTCGGGGATCTCTGGGGCCAACGTCCTGACTTTC	CASSLRMSGISGANVLTF
.	TRBD2	TRBJ2-5	TRBV19	TGTGCCAGTGCCCCTTTGACGACGGGAGGGCCTCAAGAGACCCAGTACTTC	CASAPLTTGGPQETQYF
.	.	TRBJ1-5	TRBV15	TGTGCCACCAGCAGTACACTTCAGGGGAGCAATCAGCCCCAGCATTTT	CATSSTLQGSNQPQHF
once	.	TRBJ1-4	TRBV7-2	TGTGCCAGCAGCTTTTCGAATGAAAAACTGTTTTTT	CASSFSNEKLFF
.	.	TRBJ2-3	TRBV6-4	TGTGCCAGCAGTGTGGACAGACCCACAGATACGCAGTATTTT	CASSVDRPTDTQYF
.	TRBD1	TRBJ1-2	TRBV7-8	TGTGCCAGCAGCGGACGGGACAGGGGAAACTATGGCTACACCTTC	CASSGRDRGNYGYTF
.	TRBD2	TRBJ2-7	TRBV20-1	TGCAGTGCTAGTGCCCGGGAGGGGATCGCCTACGAGCAGTACTTC	CSASAREGIAYEQYF
.	.	TRBJ1-4	TRBV19	TGTGCCAGTAGTTCGAACAGGGCAACTAATGAAAAACTGTTTTTT	CASSSNRATNEKLFF
.	.	TRBJ1-6	TRBV5-1	TGCGCCAGCAGCTTCCGGGAGGCCTCACCCCTCCACTTT	CASSFREASPLHF
.	TRBD2	TRBJ2-7	TRBV27	TGTGCCAGCTCAGGGACTACCTACTACGAGCAGTACTTC	CASSGTTYYEQYF
.	.	TRBJ2-7	TRBV2	TGTGCCAGCAGTGACAGTCCCGCTCTCTCCTACGAGCAGTACTTC	CASSDSPALSYEQYF
.	.	TRBJ2-6	TRBV2	TGTGCCAGCATGAACCCTATAAGCTCTGGGGCCAACGTCCTGACTTTC	CASMNPISSGANVLTF
.	TRBD1	TRBJ1-2	TRBV10-2	TGCGCCAGCTCCGGGACAGGGGACTATGGCTACACCTTC	CASSGTGDYGYTF
.	TRBD1	TRBJ2-2	TRBV3-1/TRBV3-2	TGTGCCAGCAGCCTTGGACAGGGTATCCCCGGGGAGCTGTTTTTT	CASSLGQGIPGELFF
.	TRBD2	TRBJ2-3	TRBV9	TGTGCCAGCAGCGCCCGACTAGCGGGAGGGCGGACAGATACGCAGTATTTT	CASSARLAGGRTDTQYF
.	.	TRBJ2-6	TRBV4-1	TGCGCCAGCAGCCAAGACAGGGGACACTCTGGGGCCAACGTCCTGACTTTC	CASSQDRGHSGANVLTF
.	.	TRBJ2-4	TRBV18	TGTGCCAGCTCACCTCGAACAAAGGGGCAGTCCAAAAACATTCAGTACTTC	CASSPRTKGQSKNIQYF
.	.	TRBJ2-2	TRBV7-2	TGTGCCAGCAGCTGGAGCGGGAACACCGGGGAGCTGTTTTTT	CASSWSGNTGELFF
.	.	TRBJ2-2	TRBV5-1	TGCGCCAGCAGCTTGGCCTCCGTCAGGGGCACCGGGGAGCTGTTTTTT	CASSLASVRGTGELFF
.	TRBD1	TRBJ1-1	TRBV12-5	TGTGCTAGTGGCCGGACAGGGCTGAACACTGAAGCTTTCTTT	CASGRTGLNTEAFF
once	TRBD1	TRBJ1-2	TRBV6-5	TGTGCCAGCAGAATTGGACAGGTGGGATTTGGCTACACCTTC	CASRIGQVGFGYTF
.	TRBD1	TRBJ1-1	TRBV7-9	TGTGCCAGCAGCTCGGGACAGGAGAACACTGAAGCTTTCTTT	CASSSGQENTEAFF
.	TRBD1	TRBJ2-2	TRBV5-1	TGCGCCAGCAGCTTGGCGACAGGGGCGAACACCGGGGAGCTGTTTTTT	CASSLATGANTGELFF
.	.	TRBJ1-3	TRBV14	TGTGCCAGCAGCCAAATGCGAACCTTCTCTGGAAACACCATATATTTT	CASSQMRTFSGNTIYF
.	TRBD2	TRBJ2-2	TRBV6-5	TGTGCCAGCAGGGTGGCGGGAGGAAACACCGGGGAGCTGTTTTTT	CASRVAGGNTGELFF
.	.	TRBJ1-2	TRBV11-1	TGTGCCAGCAGCTTACAGACAGGTGCCTATGGCTACACCTTC	CASSLQTGAYGYTF
.	.	TRBJ1-5	TRBV5-6	TGTGCCAGCAGCTTGAGGGGTAGCAATCAGCCCCAGCATTTT	CASSLRGSNQPQHF
.	.	TRBJ1-1	TRBV6-5	TGTGCCAGCAGACGGGACACCTCTAGCACTGAAGCTTTCTTT	CASRRDTSSTEAFF
.	.	TRBJ1-5	TRBV28	TGTGCCAGCAGTTTACATAAGAGCCTCAGCAATCAGCCCCAGCATTTT	CASSLHKSLSNQPQHF
.	.	TRBJ1-3	TRBV5-1	TGCGCCAGCAGCTTTGATCCGTACCGCGTGAGCTCTGGAAACACCATATATTTT	CASSFDPYRVSSGNTIYF
once	TRBD2	TRBJ2-5	TRBV30	TGTGCCTGGAGGGGGACTATCGGCATGAGGGCCCAGTACTTC	CAWRGTIGMRAQYF
few	.	TRBJ1-4	TRBV29-1	TGCAGCGTTGAGAGACAGTTCGGGGAAAAACTGTTTTTT	CSVERQFGEKLFF
.	TRBD1	TRBJ1-1	TRBV12-3/TRBV12-4	TGTGCCAGCAGTGGGTACAGGGGGTTCCGGGCTTTCTTT	CASSGYRGFRAFF
.	.	TRBJ1-5	TRBV28	TGTGCCAGCTCTGGGACAATCGCCGACTTGGATTATATGCCCCAGCATTTT	CASSGTIADLDYMPQHF
.	.	TRBJ1-1	TRBV30	TGTGCCTCGAAGCCTTCAGGGTTGACGTACACTGAAGCTTTCTTT	CASKPSGLTYTEAFF
.	TRBD1	TRBJ2-5	TRBV11-1	TGTGCCAGCAGCTACAGGGGTGCGATAGAGACCCAGTACTTC	CASSYRGAIETQYF
.	TRBD1	TRBJ1-2	TRBV2	TGTGCCAGCAGTGTGGGACAGGGCCTCGGCTACACCTTC	CASSVGQGLGYTF
.	.	TRBJ2-5	TRBV7-8	TGTGCCAGCAGCTTCGTTAAAGAGACCCAGTACTTC	CASSFVKETQYF
.	TRBD2	TRBJ2-7	TRBV3-1/TRBV3-2	TGTGCCAGCAGCCCCCGACTAGCGGGAGATCACGAGCAGTACTTC	CASSPRLAGDHEQYF
.	.	TRBJ2-7	TRBV19	TGTGCCAGTAGTATTGTAGCCTACGAGCAGTACTTC	CASSIVAYEQYF
.	TRBD2	TRBJ2-1	TRBV28	TGTGCCAGCAGTTCAAAACTAGCGGGGAGGCTGAATGAGCAGTTCTTC	CASSSKLAGRLNEQFF
.	TRBD2	TRBJ2-5	TRBV18	TGTGCCAGCTCACCACAGGCGGGGGTGTACCAAGAGACCCAGTACTTC	CASSPQAGVYQETQYF
once	.	TRBJ1-5	TRBV18	TGTGCCAGCTCGCCCGGGACTCGAGGGAGCAATCAGCCCCAGCATTTT	CASSPGTRGSNQPQHF
.	TRBD1	TRBJ2-3	TRBV7-9	TGTGCCAGCAGCCCGATCCAGACAGGGCTTCGGTTGCCAGATACGCAGTATTTT	CASSPIQTGLRLPDTQYF
.	.	TRBJ1-6	TRBV19	TGTGCCAGTAGTATCGAGAGAAGTAATTCACCCCTCCACTTT	CASSIERSNSPLHF
few	.	TRBJ2-7	TRBV28	TGTGCCAGCAGTTTATCGGGGGAAAGAAGCGAGCAGTACTTC	CASSLSGERSEQYF
.	TRBD1	TRBJ1-6	TRBV18	TGTGCCAGCTCACCACCGACAGGGGGGAATTCACCCCTCCACTTT	CASSPPTGGNSPLHF